This T cell receptor beta chain was found in a study of shared clonotypes between healthy human individuals. With regard to this clone: Its antigen is unidentified.

Study-wide points: Generally, estimated richness proved larger in naive subsets than it did in memory subsets.

The authors loaded 200 ng DNA, 30,000 to 35,000 T cell genomes, into sorted-subset replicate PCRs. TCRdb's copy holds only in-frame clones and misses some; the assay was immunoSEQ multiplex PCR. The table shows approximately 2,000,000 clones, with roughly 90% occurring only once. Trimming took off 0 bases at V and 3 bases at J, with 14 bases between the two ends. The CDR3 loop spans 16 amino acids. Sequencing used naive CD4+ T cells from PBMCs. The subset here: CD45RA+ positively selected. The gene calls are TRBV23-1 and TRBJ1-2; no clear D. TRBV23-1 carries the ORF label, with uncertain function. This TCR was recovered from a man younger than 35 in good health. Some clones in this sample may be carry-over from other donors' samples. CDR3 sequence: CASSQSFAENYYGYTF. In DNA form, the CDR3 reads TGCGCCAGCAGTCAATCGTTCGCGGAGAATTACTATGGCTACACCTTC.